This is a list of T cell receptor beta chains from one sample in a study of control samples from healthy donors and cancer patients. Measured with immunoSEQ multiplex PCR; TCRdb has only the in-frame clones, and not every one. Of 150,000 to 200,000 clones in the sample, over 85% were seen once. Sequencing input: blood. The receptors derive from a man in his thirties or forties in good health. Each CDR3 is given with its conserved first and last residue. The order of the fields is V gene, D gene, CDR3 length, J gene, clone size, CDR3 protein, CDR3 DNA. A D gene is named only where the DNA matches it firmly. Clone size is stated in some rows and not others, as once, few, many or a class when expanded.

V: TRBV3-1/TRBV3-2; D: NA; length: 15; J: TRBJ2-5; size: NA; CDR3: CASSHLWGGLETQYF; DNA: TGTGCCAGCAGCCACCTATGGGGGGGGCTGGAGACCCAGTACTTC
V: TRBV7-6; D: NA; length: 15; J: TRBJ2-1; size: NA; CDR3: CASTLTAGLFNEQFF; DNA: TGTGCCAGCACCTTAACCGCAGGACTTTTCAATGAGCAGTTCTTC
V: TRBV11-1; D: NA; length: 13; J: TRBJ2-2; size: NA; CDR3: CASSLQGSGELFF; DNA: TGTGCCAGCAGCTTACAGGGCTCCGGGGAGCTGTTTTTT
V: TRBV20-1; D: NA; length: 11; J: TRBJ1-1; size: NA; CDR3: CSARDQQLAFF; DNA: TGCAGTGCTAGAGATCAACAGCTTGCTTTCTTT
V: TRBV9; D: NA; length: 18; J: TRBJ1-3; size: few; CDR3: CASSPSSQGSAYGNTIYF; DNA: TGTGCCAGCAGCCCCTCTTCTCAGGGGAGCGCGTATGGAAACACCATATATTTT
V: TRBV5-1; D: NA; length: 14; J: TRBJ1-1; size: NA; CDR3: CASSLVGENTEAFF; DNA: TGCGCCAGCAGCTTGGTTGGGGAGAACACTGAAGCTTTCTTT
V: TRBV18; D: NA; length: 19; J: TRBJ2-6; size: NA; CDR3: CASSPMQPGELSGANVLTF; DNA: TGTGCCAGCTCACCAATGCAGCCAGGGGAACTCTCTGGGGCCAACGTCCTGACTTTC
V: TRBV6-5; D: NA; length: 12; J: TRBJ1-5; size: NA; CDR3: CASRGDSQPQHF; DNA: TGTGCCAGCCGGGGTGACAGTCAGCCCCAGCATTTT
V: TRBV5-6; D: NA; length: 13; J: TRBJ2-1; size: NA; CDR3: CASSFTSSGEQFF; DNA: TGTGCCAGCAGCTTTACTAGCTCTGGTGAGCAGTTCTTC
V: TRBV7-3; D: TRBD2; length: 16; J: TRBJ2-3; size: NA; CDR3: CASSLSGTSSLDTQYF; DNA: TGTGCCAGCAGTCTCTCCGGGACTAGTTCCCTAGATACGCAGTATTTT
V: TRBV15; D: NA; length: 13; J: TRBJ1-5; size: once; CDR3: CATGDRSNQPQHF; DNA: TGTGCCACCGGCGACAGAAGCAATCAGCCCCAGCATTTT
V: TRBV25-1; D: NA; length: 10; J: TRBJ1-1; size: NA; CDR3: CASSDYGPFF; DNA: TGTGCCAGCAGTGATTACGGGCCTTTCTTT
V: TRBV18; D: TRBD1; length: 14; J: TRBJ1-5; size: once; CDR3: CASSNRDRDQPQHF; DNA: TGTGCCAGCTCAAACCGGGACAGGGACCAGCCCCAGCATTTT
V: TRBV13; D: TRBD1; length: 17; J: TRBJ1-1; size: NA; CDR3: CASSGQGEGGMNTEAFF; DNA: TGTGCCAGCAGCGGGCAGGGGGAAGGGGGGATGAACACTGAAGCTTTCTTT
V: TRBV9; D: TRBD1; length: 15; J: TRBJ1-1; size: NA; CDR3: CASTTGQGGVTEAFF; DNA: TGTGCCAGCACCACGGGACAGGGCGGCGTCACTGAAGCTTTCTTT
V: TRBV3-1/TRBV3-2; D: NA; length: 15; J: TRBJ2-7; size: NA; CDR3: CASSQVGTRSNEQYF; DNA: TGTGCCAGCAGCCAAGTGGGCACTAGATCCAACGAGCAGTACTTC
V: TRBV7-6; D: TRBD1; length: 18; J: TRBJ2-7; size: NA; CDR3: CASSLGRYPGTEGYEQYF; DNA: TGTGCCAGCAGCTTAGGACGCTACCCAGGGACAGAAGGCTACGAGCAGTACTTC
V: TRBV5-4; D: TRBD1; length: 15; J: TRBJ1-2; size: NA; CDR3: CASSPRDRGNYGYTF; DNA: TGTGCCAGCAGCCCCAGGGACAGGGGGAACTATGGCTACACCTTC
V: TRBV12-3/TRBV12-4; D: TRBD1; length: 13; J: TRBJ1-2; size: NA; CDR3: CASRKGQDYGYTF; DNA: TGTGCCAGCAGGAAGGGACAGGACTATGGCTACACCTTC
V: TRBV29-1; D: NA; length: 11; J: TRBJ2-1; size: NA; CDR3: CSVDVYGEQFF; DNA: TGCAGCGTTGACGTCTATGGTGAGCAGTTCTTC
V: TRBV5-1; D: TRBD2; length: 16; J: TRBJ2-3; size: NA; CDR3: CASSLAGEGVTDTQYF; DNA: TGCGCCAGCAGCCTGGCCGGGGAGGGAGTCACAGATACGCAGTATTTT
V: TRBV3-1/TRBV3-2; D: NA; length: 15; J: TRBJ2-7; size: NA; CDR3: CASSQNIASLGEQYF; DNA: TGTGCCAGCAGCCAGAATATAGCTAGCCTTGGCGAGCAGTACTTC
V: TRBV3-1/TRBV3-2; D: TRBD2; length: 17; J: TRBJ2-3; size: NA; CDR3: CASSLSIAGPPTDTQYF; DNA: TGTGCCAGCAGCCTTTCGATAGCGGGGCCCCCCACAGATACGCAGTATTTT
V: TRBV21-1; D: NA; length: 12; J: TRBJ1-1; size: NA; CDR3: CASSNPARGGFF; DNA: TGTGCCAGCAGCAATCCGGCGCGGGGAGGTTTCTTT
V: TRBV6-2/TRBV6-3; D: TRBD1; length: 16; J: TRBJ2-1; size: NA; CDR3: CASSYSRTGWSGEQFF; DNA: TGTGCCAGCAGTTACTCCAGGACAGGGTGGTCTGGTGAGCAGTTCTTC
V: TRBV7-2; D: NA; length: 14; J: TRBJ1-1; size: once; CDR3: CASSGGGLSTEAFF; DNA: TGTGCCAGCAGTGGAGGGGGGCTAAGCACTGAAGCTTTCTTT
V: TRBV15; D: TRBD1; length: 15; J: TRBJ1-2; size: NA; CDR3: CATSRDPGGQTFYTF; DNA: TGTGCCACCAGCAGAGATCCAGGGGGACAGACCTTCTACACCTTC
V: TRBV3-1/TRBV3-2; D: NA; length: 15; J: TRBJ2-6; size: few; CDR3: CASSRLVTGANVLTF; DNA: TGTGCCAGCAGCCGACTAGTAACTGGGGCCAACGTCCTGACTTTC
V: TRBV3-1/TRBV3-2; D: NA; length: 14; J: TRBJ2-7; size: NA; CDR3: CASSETQTINEQYF; DNA: TGTGCCAGCAGTGAGACCCAAACTATCAACGAGCAGTACTTC
V: TRBV18; D: NA; length: 11; J: TRBJ2-7; size: once; CDR3: CASSSVYEQYF; DNA: TGTGCCAGCTCATCGGTCTACGAGCAGTACTTC
V: TRBV29-1; D: TRBD1; length: 15; J: TRBJ2-6; size: NA; CDR3: CSVTGGASGANVLTF; DNA: TGCAGCGTTACAGGGGGCGCTTCTGGGGCCAACGTCCTGACTTTC
V: TRBV4-2; D: TRBD2; length: 16; J: TRBJ2-3; size: once; CDR3: CASSQHAGGRADTQYF; DNA: TGTGCCAGCAGCCAACATGCGGGGGGGCGGGCAGATACGCAGTATTTT
V: TRBV19; D: NA; length: 14; J: TRBJ2-5; size: once; CDR3: CASTESRGRETQYF; DNA: TGTGCCAGTACCGAGTCTCGAGGGAGAGAGACCCAGTACTTC
V: TRBV15; D: NA; length: 15; J: TRBJ1-1; size: NA; CDR3: CATSQRQTMNTEAFF; DNA: TGTGCCACCAGTCAGAGGCAGACGATGAACACTGAAGCTTTCTTT
V: TRBV5-4; D: NA; length: 13; J: TRBJ1-1; size: once; CDR3: CASSLGFRTEAFF; DNA: TGTGCCAGCAGCTTGGGGTTTAGAACTGAAGCTTTCTTT